Below are 16 T cell receptor beta chains sequenced from a single sample in a study of PD-1 blockade in mismatch repair-deficient tumors. Libraries were prepared by immunoSEQ multiplex PCR; TCRdb keeps only in-frame clonotypes and omits some of them. The sample has about 68,000 clones, 60% to 80% seen once. Sequencing was performed on peripheral blood, taken 2 weeks after starting pembrolizumab. These receptors all come from an adult with mismatch repair-deficient cancer.

The V gene is TRBV21-1, the J gene TRBJ1-1. TRBV21-1 is a recognized pseudogene. The CDR3 has 18 residues. The CDR3 here is CASSKGRGEGGCDTEAFF. Here the CDR3 DNA reads TGTGCCAGCAGCAAAGGTAGGGGGGAAGGAGGGTGCGACACTGAAGCTTTCTTT.

This sequence joins TRBV6-5 and TRBJ1-2; D is unclear. Germline loops: CDR1 MNHEY, CDR2 SVGAGI. The CDR3 length is 13 residues. The V and J ends lost 5 bases and 8 bases respectively, with 15 bases between them. The CDR3 DNA reads TGTGCCAGCAGTCTAGGCTGGGGTAAGGGCTACACCTTC. It specifies CASSLGWGKGYTF.

The table lists this clone with a count of one. The chain recombines TRBV7-3 with TRBJ2-1; 9 nucleotides match TRBD2. The CDR3 covers 15 residues. CDR1 and CDR2 (germline): SGHTA, FQGTGA. The V gene end was trimmed by 2 bases and the J gene end by 7 bases; junction bases not matched to a gene: 6. The CDR3 protein is CASSLSGTSWNEQFF. The CDR3 coding sequence is TGTGCCAGCAGCTTATCAGGGACTAGCTGGAATGAGCAGTTCTTC.

This chain links TRBV11-2 with TRBJ2-2; D may be TRBD1 (5 bases). CDR1 SGHAT and CDR2 FQNNGV come from the germline V gene. CDR3 length equals 15 residues. V was trimmed by 2 bases and J by 4 bases, leaving 11 bases between them. CDR3 sequence (DNA): TGTGCCAGCAGCTTATCCAGGGCGAGCACCGGGGAGCTGTTTTTT. Translated: CASSLSRASTGELFF.

This clone came up once. The V and J genes are TRBV27 and TRBJ1-2; D is perhaps TRBD1 (5 bases). The CDR3 is made up of 12 amino acids. The V and J ends lost 6 bases and 8 bases respectively, with 13 bases between them. Germline values: CDR1 MNHEY, CDR2 SMNVEV (reference sequence). The CDR3 protein is CASRRSGHGYTF. The CDR3 coding sequence is TGTGCCAGCAGACGGTCTGGACACGGCTACACCTTC.

The CDR3 here is CASSIPLAGAPAKLFF. The CDR3 DNA follows: TGTGCCAGTAGTATTCCCCTAGCAGGGGCGCCGGCCAAACTGTTTTTT. J is TRBJ1-4 and V is TRBV19, with D possibly TRBD1 on 6 matching bases. V lost 3 bases to trimming and J lost 11 bases, with 22 bases between them. CDR1 and CDR2 (germline): LNHDA, SQIVND (reference sequence). The CDR3 has 16 amino acids.

V gene TRBV9 combines with J gene TRBJ2-3, with 7 nucleotides matching TRBD2. The CDR3 sequence is 13 residues long. The V gene end was trimmed by 6 bases and the J gene end by 3 bases; junction bases not matched to a gene: 4. CDR1 and CDR2 from the germline V gene are SGDLS and YYNGEE. In DNA form, the CDR3 reads TGTGCCAGCAACGAACTAGCGACAGATACGCAGTATTTT. This codes for CASNELATDTQYF.

This clone came up once. V is TRBV6-5 and J is TRBJ1-5; TRBD1 matches 7 bases. V lost 5 bases, J lost 7 bases, and 8 bases stayed unmatched. The CDR3 loop spans 14 amino acids. The germline V gene encodes CDR1 MNHEY and CDR2 SVGAGI. As DNA, the CDR3 is TGTGCCAGCAGTCCCGTACAGGGGAGGCAGCCCCAGCATTTT. It encodes CASSPVQGRQPQHF.

The chain uses TRBV6-1 and TRBJ2-2; 10 positions match TRBD2. V lost 8 bases to trimming and J lost 5 bases; unmatched junction nucleotides: 5. The germline V gene encodes CDR1 MNHNS and CDR2 SASEGT. This CDR3 contains 14 residues. Here the CDR3 DNA reads TGTGCCAGCGAGCGGGAGGGCCGGACCGGGGAGCTGTTTTTT. Translating it yields CASEREGRTGELFF.

This clone was seen a single time. The rearrangement uses TRBV6-5 and TRBJ2-7, with D unclear. The length of the CDR3 is 12 residues. The V end lost 5 bases, the J end lost 9 bases, and 14 bases lay between the germline ends. Germline CDR1 and CDR2: MNHEY and SVGAGI. The CDR3 spells CASSGMSLGQYF. DNA for the CDR3: TGTGCCAGCAGTGGGATGTCCTTGGGGCAGTACTTC.

The gene calls are TRBV10-2 and TRBJ2-2; D uncertain. V lost 5 bases to trimming and J lost 5 bases, with 3 bases between them. Germline CDR1 WSHSY, CDR2 SAAADI. The CDR3 is 11 amino acids. The CDR3, as DNA: TGCGCCAGCAGTTGGACCGGGGAGCTGTTTTTT. Encoded protein: CASSWTGELFF.

This chain links TRBV29-1 with TRBJ1-1; D unresolved. V lost 4 bases and J 0 bases, leaving 9 bases between the germline ends. The CDR3 contains 13 residues. The germline V gene encodes CDR1 SQVTM and CDR2 ANQGSEA. CDR3 amino acids: CSVAGLMNTEAFF. The CDR3 DNA reads as TGCAGCGTTGCTGGGTTGATGAACACTGAAGCTTTCTTT.

CDR3 nucleotides: TGTGCCATCAGTGGTGGACAGGGGGTCGGTTATGGCTACACCTTC. Translation gives CAISGGQGVGYGYTF. The rearrangement uses TRBV10-3 and TRBJ1-2; TRBD1 matches 10 bases. This CDR3 spans 15 amino acids. Germline CDR1 is ENHRY and CDR2 is SYGVKD. The trim removed 4 bases at V and 5 bases at J, leaving 7 bases unmatched.

This rearrangement joins TRBV7-4 to TRBJ2-1; D may be TRBD2 (6 bases). This CDR3 region has 15 residues. The germline V gene has CDR1 SGHVT and CDR2 SQSDAQ. The germline V and J ends were trimmed by 1 base and 9 bases, with 16 bases remaining between them. The CDR3, as DNA: TGTGCCAGCAGCTTAGATGGGCTAGCGAGGGTTGAGCAGTTCTTC. Its protein is CASSLDGLARVEQFF.

The J gene is TRBJ1-2, the V gene TRBV7-9, with D maybe TRBD1 (5 bases). The CDR3 has 12 residues. The germline V and J ends were trimmed by 4 bases and 5 bases, with 8 bases remaining between them. Looked up from germline, CDR1 is SEHNR and CDR2 is FQNEAQ (reference sequence). The CDR3 loop reads CASSSGGYGYTF. The CDR3 coding sequence is TGTGCCAGCAGCTCGGGGGGGTATGGCTACACCTTC.

This clone was seen more than once but under ten times. This chain joins TRBV14 and TRBJ2-1; D ambiguous. The V and J ends lost 1 base and 8 bases respectively, with 18 bases between them. There are 16 residues in the CDR3. Germline CDR1 is SGHDN and CDR2 is FVKESK. The CDR3 reads CASSQGYGSLVDEQFF. In nucleotides, the CDR3 is TGTGCCAGCAGCCAAGGATACGGTTCACTTGTGGATGAGCAGTTCTTC.